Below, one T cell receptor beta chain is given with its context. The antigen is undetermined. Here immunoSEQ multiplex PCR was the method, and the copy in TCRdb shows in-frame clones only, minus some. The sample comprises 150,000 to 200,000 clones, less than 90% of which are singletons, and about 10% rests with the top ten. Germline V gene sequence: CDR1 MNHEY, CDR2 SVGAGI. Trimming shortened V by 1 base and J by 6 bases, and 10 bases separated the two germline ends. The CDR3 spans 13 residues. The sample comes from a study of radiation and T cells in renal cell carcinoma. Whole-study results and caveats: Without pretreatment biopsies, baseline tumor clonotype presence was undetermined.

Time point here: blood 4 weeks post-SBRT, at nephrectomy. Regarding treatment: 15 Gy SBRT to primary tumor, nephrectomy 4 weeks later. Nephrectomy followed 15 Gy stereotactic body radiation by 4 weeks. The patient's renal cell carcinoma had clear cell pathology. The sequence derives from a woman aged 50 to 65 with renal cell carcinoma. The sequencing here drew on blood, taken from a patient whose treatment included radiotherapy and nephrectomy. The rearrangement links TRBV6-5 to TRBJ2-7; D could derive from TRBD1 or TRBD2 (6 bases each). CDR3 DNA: TGTGCCAGCAGTTACTGGGGGGCCCCCGAGCAGTACTTC. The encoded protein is CASSYWGAPEQYF.